The rows below give T cell receptor beta chains drawn from one sample of a study of blood T cell repertoires in COVID-19. The method was immunoSEQ multiplex PCR; TCRdb's version includes in-frame clones alone and lacks a portion of them. Here the sample spans about 270,000 clones, 81% being singletons. The sample was peripheral blood. The receptors stem from a woman aged 55-70 years with active or convalescent COVID-19. The CDR3 runs from the conserved cysteine through the conserved F or W. Fields, in order: V gene, clone size, J gene, D gene, CDR3 DNA, CDR3 protein. D genes are given only for firm matches. Not every row has a clone size; where given, it reads once, few, many or a size class.

>TRBV4-3|NA|TRBJ1-4|NA
TGCGCCAGCAGCCTCAGGGCAACTAATGAAAAACTGTTTTTT
CASSLRATNEKLFF
>TRBV5-6|NA|TRBJ2-1|TRBD2
TGTGCCGGAGAAAGCCGTCTAGCGGGGGGAACGGGTGAGCAGTTCTTC
CAGESRLAGGTGEQFF
>TRBV12-3/TRBV12-4|NA|TRBJ2-1|TRBD2
TGTGCCAGCAGCCTAGCGGGGGGAAATGAGCAGTTCTTC
CASSLAGGNEQFF
>TRBV19|once|TRBJ1-2|NA
TGTGCCAGTACCCCCAGGGCCACGTATGGCTACACCTTC
CASTPRATYGYTF
>TRBV7-9|NA|TRBJ2-1|TRBD1
TGTGCCAGCAGCACTCGGACAGGGACCTACAATGAGCAGTTCTTC
CASSTRTGTYNEQFF
>TRBV9|NA|TRBJ1-3|NA
TGTGCCAGCAGCGAACGCTCGGTCTCTGGAAACACCATATATTTT
CASSERSVSGNTIYF
>TRBV5-4|once|TRBJ2-5|NA
TGTGCCAGCAGCTTAGGCAGTGGAGGGGTCCAAGAGACCCAGTACTTC
CASSLGSGGVQETQYF
>TRBV12-3/TRBV12-4|once|TRBJ2-7|NA
TGTGCCAGCAGATCTGGCCCTCTCTACGAGCAGTACTTC
CASRSGPLYEQYF
>TRBV6-9|NA|TRBJ2-1|NA
TGTGCCAGCAGTTACCGGACAGATTACAATGAGCAGTTCTTC
CASSYRTDYNEQFF
>TRBV2|NA|TRBJ1-2|TRBD1
TGTGCCAGCAGGGACAGGGAGTATGGCTACACCTTC
CASRDREYGYTF
>TRBV30|NA|TRBJ1-1|NA
TGTGCCTGGAGGGACATCCCGGACACTGAAGCTTTCTTT
CAWRDIPDTEAFF
>TRBV5-5|NA|TRBJ1-4|NA
TGTGCCAGCAGCTTGAGAGCTCTTAATGAAAAACTGTTTTTT
CASSLRALNEKLFF
>TRBV10-3|few|TRBJ1-1|NA
TGTGCCATCAGTGAGCAAGGGGCTGGCGCTGAAGCTTTCTTT
CAISEQGAGAEAFF
>TRBV5-1|NA|TRBJ2-5|NA
TGCGCCAGCAGCTTGGCGGGGACTCAAGAGACCCAGTACTTC
CASSLAGTQETQYF
>TRBV12-3/TRBV12-4|NA|TRBJ1-1|NA
TGTGCCAGCAGTTTCGGTCCCAACACTGAAGCTTTCTTT
CASSFGPNTEAFF
>TRBV7-9|NA|TRBJ2-1|TRBD2
TGTGCCAGCAGCTCGGGACTAGCGGGGAACAATGAGCAGTTCTTC
CASSSGLAGNNEQFF
>TRBV9|NA|TRBJ1-2|TRBD1
TGTGCCAGCAGCGTAGTTGATCACCCGGGGACAGGGACCAATGGCTACACCTTC
CASSVVDHPGTGTNGYTF
>TRBV11-2|NA|TRBJ2-7|TRBD1
TGTGCCAGCAGCTTAGTGGACAGGGCTTCCTACGAGCAGTACTTC
CASSLVDRASYEQYF
>TRBV28|NA|TRBJ1-2|NA
TGTGCCAGCAGTTTACCCGGGATTCCTGGCTACACCTTC
CASSLPGIPGYTF
>TRBV6-1|NA|TRBJ1-4|TRBD1
TGTGCCAGCAGTGACTTCAGGGACAGGGTCGAAGTGGGAGAAAAACTGTTTTTT
CASSDFRDRVEVGEKLFF
>TRBV3-1/TRBV3-2|NA|TRBJ2-2|TRBD1
TGTGCCAGCAGCCAGGCCGACAGGGGCTTTACCGGGGAGCTGTTTTTT
CASSQADRGFTGELFF
>TRBV6-5|NA|TRBJ1-4|TRBD1
TGTGCCAGCTCCCAAGAAGGGACAGGGATAGAAAAACTGTTTTTT
CASSQEGTGIEKLFF
>TRBV5-1|NA|TRBJ1-6|NA
TGCGCCAGCAGCTTGGGATCCACGGGGTCTCGGTCACCCCTCCACTTT
CASSLGSTGSRSPLHF
>TRBV7-9|NA|TRBJ1-4|NA
TGTGCCAGCAGCCCGTCGTGGCTTTCGGCAGGGACTAATGAAAAACTGTTTTTT
CASSPSWLSAGTNEKLFF
>TRBV14|NA|TRBJ2-7|NA
TGTGCCAGCAGCCAGTCAGGGGTACTCTCCTACGAGCAGTACTTC
CASSQSGVLSYEQYF
>TRBV5-1|NA|TRBJ2-1|NA
TGCGCCAGCACTCCAATGGTAGGGGGTTCGGGGAATGAGCAGTTCTTC
CASTPMVGGSGNEQFF
>TRBV29-1|few|TRBJ1-2|NA
TGCAGCGTTGGGGCGCACTATGGCTACACCTTC
CSVGAHYGYTF
>TRBV11-2|NA|TRBJ2-2|TRBD1
TGTGCCAGCAGCTTAGCCGAGGACAGGGCCACCGGGGAGCTGTTTTTT
CASSLAEDRATGELFF
>TRBV7-3|NA|TRBJ2-5|NA
TGTGCCAGCAGCTCCTTAGGGGGGGCCTGGGAGACCCAGTACTTC
CASSSLGGAWETQYF
>TRBV15|NA|TRBJ2-7|NA
TGTGCCACCAGCAGAGATAAAGGAGGGGGCAAGTACTTC
CATSRDKGGGKYF
>TRBV9|once|TRBJ2-2|NA
TGTGCCAGCAGCGTAGGCGGGTGGGTCGGGGAGCTGTTTTTT
CASSVGGWVGELFF
>TRBV9|NA|TRBJ1-1|NA
TGTGCCAGCAGCCCCGGACGGAGGAGCACTGAAGCTTTCTTT
CASSPGRRSTEAFF
>TRBV6-2/TRBV6-3|NA|TRBJ1-1|NA
TGTGCCAGCAGTTACACTACTGAAGCTTTCTTT
CASSYTTEAFF
>TRBV5-6|NA|TRBJ2-7|NA
TGTGCCAGCAGTACGGGGGTCTACGAGCAGTACTTC
CASSTGVYEQYF
>TRBV30|NA|TRBJ2-1|NA
TGTGCTTGGGAAAGGAATTGGGGGGGGGCGGACCAGCAGTTCTTC
CAWERNWGGADQQFF
>TRBV6-1|NA|TRBJ2-1|NA
TGTGCCAGCAGTGAAGCTTTAGAGCAGGGGCTCCCCTACAATGAGCAGTTCTTC
CASSEALEQGLPYNEQFF
>TRBV3-1/TRBV3-2|NA|TRBJ2-1|TRBD1
TGTGCCAGCAGCCAAGGGACAGGGGGCCTCTACAATGAGCAGTTCTTC
CASSQGTGGLYNEQFF
>TRBV11-2|NA|TRBJ1-1|NA
TGTGCCAGCAGCTTAACGGGGACTGGAACTGAAGCTTTCTTT
CASSLTGTGTEAFF
>TRBV30|NA|TRBJ1-1|NA
TGTGCCTGGAGTGCAAACCGGGACACTGAAGCTTTCTTT
CAWSANRDTEAFF
>TRBV7-6|NA|TRBJ2-2|NA
TGTGCCAGCAGCTTACCCTATGCCCCGGCGAACACCGGGGAGCTGTTTTTT
CASSLPYAPANTGELFF
>TRBV19|NA|TRBJ1-2|NA
TGTGCCAGTAGTAGCAGACTCTATGGCTACACCTTC
CASSSRLYGYTF
>TRBV20-1|NA|TRBJ2-7|NA
TGCAGTGCACTGACAGTGCACGAGCAGTACTTC
CSALTVHEQYF